This record concerns one TCR beta chain sequence. Its specificity is unknown. The table came from immunoSEQ multiplex PCR; TCRdb's copy has only in-frame clones and leaves some out. The profile covers nearly 80,000 clones, with about 84% appearing a single time and roughly 0.44% taken by the ten largest. The source of the sample is a study of OX40 agonist ivuxolimab in advanced cancers. Study background: Six ivuxolimab dose levels, 0.01 to 10 mg/kg, were given intravenously every 2 weeks. Two cutaneous melanoma patients and one hepatocellular carcinoma patient, three in all, had partial responses. Findings and caveats of the study: On average, a greater number of expanded clones characterised CD8+ T cells relative to CD4+. Low normalized T-cell clonal expansion was also seen in some nonresponders.

Per the germline V gene, CDR1 is SGHRS and CDR2 is YFSETQ. CDR3 length equals 15 residues. V was trimmed by 0 bases and J by 1 base, leaving 10 bases between them. This TCR was sampled from an adult with an advanced solid tumor such as melanoma, head and neck, liver or kidney cancer. The sample consisted of CD4+ or CD8+ T cells sorted from blood, taken in a trial of the OX40 agonist ivuxolimab. The rearrangement joins TRBV5-1 to TRBJ1-1; D unclear. The CDR3 reads CASSLVVGKNTEAFF. In DNA, the CDR3 is TGCGCCAGCAGCTTGGTAGTAGGGAAGAACACTGAAGCTTTCTTT. The whole variable domain, remainder taken from reference TRBV5-1 and TRBJ1-1, is KAGVTQTPRYLIKTRGQQVTLSCSPISGHRSVSWYQQTPGQGLQFLFEYFSETQRNKGNFPGRFSGRQFSNSRSEMNVSTLELGDSALYLCASSLVVGKNTEAFFGQGTRLTVV.